This is a list of T cell receptor beta chains from one sample in a study of cytomegalovirus exposure and HLA in healthy donors. Sequenced by immunoSEQ multiplex PCR; TCRdb stores in-frame clones only, minus some. Of roughly 140,000 clones in the sample, less than 9.5% were seen once. Sequencing was done on a sample of PBMCs. The origin of the receptors is a male donor in good health and CMV-seronegative. CDR3s include the opening cysteine and the closing phenylalanine or tryptophan. Fields, in order: J gene, V gene, D gene, CDR3 protein. A D gene is named only where the DNA matches it firmly.

j_call: TRBJ2-2
v_call: TRBV29-1
d_call: .
cdr3_aa: CSVGSAANTGELFF

j_call: TRBJ1-3
v_call: TRBV5-4
d_call: .
cdr3_aa: CASSLEGNTIYF

j_call: TRBJ2-6
v_call: TRBV6-6
d_call: .
cdr3_aa: CASSYSRSTGANVLTF

j_call: TRBJ2-7
v_call: TRBV19
d_call: .
cdr3_aa: CASSSGGLGAYEQYF

j_call: TRBJ1-1
v_call: TRBV7-3
d_call: TRBD1
cdr3_aa: CASSSQGVGEAFF

j_call: TRBJ2-7
v_call: TRBV6-6
d_call: TRBD2
cdr3_aa: CASSSSGNVLQEQYF

j_call: TRBJ2-3
v_call: TRBV28
d_call: .
cdr3_aa: CASPRDLHTPYTDTQYF

j_call: TRBJ2-5
v_call: TRBV7-9
d_call: .
cdr3_aa: CASSLLDRETQYF

j_call: TRBJ1-2
v_call: TRBV28
d_call: TRBD1
cdr3_aa: CASLARTGPRDGYTF

j_call: TRBJ1-2
v_call: TRBV7-2
d_call: TRBD1
cdr3_aa: CASRYRTGDNYGYTF

j_call: TRBJ2-2
v_call: TRBV7-9
d_call: TRBD2
cdr3_aa: CASSYGTSDTGELFF

j_call: TRBJ1-2
v_call: TRBV28
d_call: TRBD1
cdr3_aa: CASRSGGSYGYTF

j_call: TRBJ2-7
v_call: TRBV9
d_call: TRBD1
cdr3_aa: CASSVGSGGLHEQYF